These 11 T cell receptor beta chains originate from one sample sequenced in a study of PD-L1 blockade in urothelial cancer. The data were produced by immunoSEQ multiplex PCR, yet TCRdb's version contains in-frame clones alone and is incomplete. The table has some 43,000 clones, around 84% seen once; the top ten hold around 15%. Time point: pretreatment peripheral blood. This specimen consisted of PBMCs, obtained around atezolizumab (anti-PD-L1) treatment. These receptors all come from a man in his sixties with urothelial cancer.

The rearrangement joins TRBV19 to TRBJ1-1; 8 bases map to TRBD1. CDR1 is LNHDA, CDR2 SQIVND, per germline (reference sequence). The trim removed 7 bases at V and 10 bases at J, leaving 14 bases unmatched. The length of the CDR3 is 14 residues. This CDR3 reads CASTSTSGGVRAFF. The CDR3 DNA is TGTGCCAGTACATCGACTTCAGGGGGCGTGAGAGCTTTCTTT.

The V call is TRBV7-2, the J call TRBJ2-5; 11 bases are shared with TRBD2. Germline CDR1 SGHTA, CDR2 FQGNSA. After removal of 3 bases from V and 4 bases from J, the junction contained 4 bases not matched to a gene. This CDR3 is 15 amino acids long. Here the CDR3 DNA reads TGTGCCAGCAGCTTCCTAGCGGGGGGATCAGAGACCCAGTACTTC. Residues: CASSFLAGGSETQYF.

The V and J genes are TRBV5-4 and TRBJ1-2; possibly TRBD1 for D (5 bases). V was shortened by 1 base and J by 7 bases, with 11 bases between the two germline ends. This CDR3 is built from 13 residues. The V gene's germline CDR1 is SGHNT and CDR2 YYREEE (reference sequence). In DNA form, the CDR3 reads TGTGCCAGCAGCTTGCAAGGGGAAGGTGGCTACACCTTC. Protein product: CASSLQGEGGYTF.

The chain's CDR3 is CASSLAWDRVWEQYF. In DNA, the CDR3 is TGTGCCAGCAGCTTGGCATGGGACAGGGTGTGGGAGCAGTACTTC. This chain joins TRBV5-6 and TRBJ2-7; 9 bases agree with TRBD1. The CDR3 covers 15 residues. V lost 0 bases and J lost 7; bases outside the gene matches: 8. Per germline, CDR1 SGHDT and CDR2 YYEEEE.

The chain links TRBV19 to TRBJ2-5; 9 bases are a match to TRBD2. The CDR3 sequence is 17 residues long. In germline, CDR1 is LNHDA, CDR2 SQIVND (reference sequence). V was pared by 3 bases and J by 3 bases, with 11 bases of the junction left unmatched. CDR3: CASSMGLIAGAKETQYF. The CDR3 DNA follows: TGTGCCAGTAGTATGGGACTTATAGCGGGAGCCAAAGAGACCCAGTACTTC. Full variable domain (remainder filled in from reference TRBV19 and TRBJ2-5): DGGITQSPKYLFRKEGQNVTLSCEQNLNHDAMYWYRQDPGQGLRLIYYSQIVNDFQKGDIAEGYSVSREKKESFPLTVTSAQKNPTAFYLCASSMGLIAGAKETQYFGPGTRLLVL.

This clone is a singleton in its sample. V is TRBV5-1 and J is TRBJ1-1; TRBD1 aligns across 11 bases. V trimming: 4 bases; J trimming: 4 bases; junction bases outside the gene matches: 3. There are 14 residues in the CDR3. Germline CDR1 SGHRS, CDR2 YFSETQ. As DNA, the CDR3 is TGCGCCAGCAGCCCGGGGACAGGGGGCACTGAAGCTTTCTTT. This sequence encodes CASSPGTGGTEAFF.

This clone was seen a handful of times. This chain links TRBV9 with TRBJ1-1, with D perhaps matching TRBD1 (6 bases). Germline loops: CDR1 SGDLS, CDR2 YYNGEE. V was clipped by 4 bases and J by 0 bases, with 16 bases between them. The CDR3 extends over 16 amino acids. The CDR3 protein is CASSPRDIFMNTEAFF. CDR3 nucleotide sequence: TGTGCCAGCAGCCCCCGGGACATTTTTATGAACACTGAAGCTTTCTTT.

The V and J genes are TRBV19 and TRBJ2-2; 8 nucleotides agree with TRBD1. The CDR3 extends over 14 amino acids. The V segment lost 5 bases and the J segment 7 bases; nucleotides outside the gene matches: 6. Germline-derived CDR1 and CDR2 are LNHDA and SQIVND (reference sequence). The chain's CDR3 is CASSDRGGNGELFF. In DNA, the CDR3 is TGTGCCAGTAGTGACAGGGGCGGTAACGGGGAGCTGTTTTTT.

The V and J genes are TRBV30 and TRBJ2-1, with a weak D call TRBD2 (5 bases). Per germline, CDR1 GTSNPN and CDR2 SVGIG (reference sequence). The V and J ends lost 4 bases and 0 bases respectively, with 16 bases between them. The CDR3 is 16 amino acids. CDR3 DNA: TGTGCCTGGACCGGCGGGCAATCCAGCTCCTACAATGAGCAGTTCTTC. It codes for CAWTGGQSSSYNEQFF.

CDR3 in amino acids: CASSLVGANEKLFF. The CDR3 nucleotides are TGCGCCAGCAGCTTGGTGGGAGCTAATGAAAAACTGTTTTTT. The chain recombines TRBV5-1 with TRBJ1-4; D not certain. Trimming shortened V by 0 bases and J by 3 bases, and 6 bases separated the two germline ends. This CDR3 has 14 residues. Per germline, CDR1 SGHRS and CDR2 YFSETQ.

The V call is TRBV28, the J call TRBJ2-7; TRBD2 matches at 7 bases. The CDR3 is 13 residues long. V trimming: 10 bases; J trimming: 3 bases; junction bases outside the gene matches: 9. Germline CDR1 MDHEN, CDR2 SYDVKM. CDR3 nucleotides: TGTGCCACAGCCCGGGGGGTGGGCTACGAGCAGTACTTC. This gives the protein CATARGVGYEQYF.